This TCR beta chain was retrieved from a study of blood T cell repertoires in COVID-19. The overall study: Samples taken during acute and convalescent COVID-19 were collected in the United States, Italy and Spain. The cDNA or gDNA used as material had been derived from T cells, B-cell-depleted T cells, or PBMCs.

This CDR3 has 12 amino acids. Trimming pared 2 bases from V and 10 bases from J, leaving 10 bases between. Per germline, CDR1 SGHDT and CDR2 YYEEEE. The authors' processing: Reference gene primer amplification yielded estimated nucleated cell counts. Clones were read by immunoSEQ multiplex PCR, and TCRdb kept only the in-frame ones, dropping some. V and J calls and clone size follow that table, whereas D and trimming were derived from the DNA. The data show 200,000 to 300,000 clones, with roughly four fifths seen just once and roughly 3.2% held by the top ten. The chain links TRBV5-6 to TRBJ2-1; tentative D call: TRBD1 (6 bases). The material sequenced was peripheral blood. The source is a woman between 18 and 29 years old with acute or convalescent COVID-19. This CDR3 is CASSFVRGEQFF. In DNA, the CDR3 is TGTGCCAGCAGCTTTGTCAGGGGCGAGCAGTTCTTC.